This entry concerns a single TCR beta chain. It has no known antigen specificity. Per-base quality was not reported, and no clone a single base away is much larger than it. The immunoSEQ Assay, a bias-controlled multiplex PCR, was used to amplify TCRbeta CDR3 regions from genomic DNA. Per the authors' processing: Nucleated cell counts per sample were estimated from amplification of reference gene primers within the assay. To quantify the absolute abundance of each unique TCRbeta CDR3 rearrangement, sequence reads were collapsed and filtered. For each sample, productive Simpson clonality was calculated as the square root of Simpson's diversity index across productive rearrangements. The immuneACCESS repertoire file appears here via TCRdb, limited to in-frame rearrangements. These files lack a portion of the clones; in checked studies, under half of the deficit traces to unresolved V genes, and the cause of the others is not known. The V and J calls and clone size were taken over from that table, and D and trimming were inferred from the DNA. Recorded for this sample are about 150,000 clones; 79% of them occurred a single time. Jointly, the top ten make up roughly 20% of the sample.

V is cut by 3 bases and J by 10 bases, and the space between the germline ends is 24 bases. From the cysteine through the phenylalanine, the CDR3 covers 16 amino acids. This entry keeps only the CDR3 DNA: 48 bases, framed from base 1. According to the germline V gene, CDR1 reads KGHSH and CDR2 reads LQKENI. This record comes from a study of blood T cell repertoires in COVID-19 (TCRdb year 2020). Some background on the complete study: For ImmuneRACE Cohort 3, a participant was defined as recovered based on two consecutive negative NP/OP PCR tests, clearance by a healthcare professional, or resolution of symptoms. Nearly every sample came with metadata listing a de-identified subject ID, COVID-19 status, age in years and sex. Deeply sampled blood TCRbeta repertoires from subjects exposed to, actively infected with, or recovered from COVID-19 were included in the dataset. Collaborator samples came from the United States, Italy and Spain and covered acute and convalescent phases of COVID-19. The repertoires were released in a freely available public database intended as a resource for research on the immune response to SARS-CoV-2. The samples were drawn from the first 160 participants of the ongoing ImmuneRACE study and from under 1,500 subjects provided by 6 global collaborators. Where available, HLA class I and class II types were taken from metadata supplied by the sample provider and were not determined by assay-based typing. The material from the prospective study consisted of cDNA or gDNA derived from T cells, B-cell-depleted T cells, or PBMCs. What the study reported, not specific to this receptor: The quantity of clinical and demographic metadata differed by source and by participant and was supplied without curation.

Enrolling through a virtual design, the prospective study's participants ranged in age from roughly 18 to 90 years and lived across roughly 24 United States geographic areas. To assign participants to cohorts, the prospective study relied on clinical history that participants themselves reported in a screening survey and a study questionnaire. In the prospective study, whole blood, serum and a nasopharyngeal or oropharyngeal swab were collected from each participant by mobile phlebotomists. Prospective study participants could optionally give additional blood draws and questionnaires over a roughly 2-month period. Prospective study blood samples were shipped either frozen or at room temperature before DNA extraction.

This clonotype was sampled from a woman aged 70-85 years in a cohort exposed to, infected with or recovered from COVID-19 (not recorded which). This receptor chain uses TRBV18 and TRBJ1-1; the D gene is perhaps TRBD1, on 5 matching bases. Specimen: PBMCs or T cells enriched from blood (not recorded which). The DNA is as follows: TGTGCCAGCTCACCCCTCGGTGATGGGGCGGGGTTTGGAGCTTTCTTT. It translates as CASSPLGDGAGFGAFF.